This T cell receptor (beta chain) emerged from a study of T cells in Graves' hyperthyroidism and ophthalmopathy. Overall study: Specimen type is peripheral blood, collected at initial diagnosis prior to any treatment. General study results and limits: Most expanded thyroid clonotypes above 0.001 recurred in blood. Ophthalmopathy was told apart from stable hyperthyroidism by a 13 V-J model.

RNA transcripts gave rise to amplified TCR beta CDR3 regions. First-round RT-PCR targeting the TCR CDR3 was performed with the HTBI primer set. Using its own MiXCR run on the multiplex PCR reads, TCRdb lists one record per CDR3 protein. The table lists a few hundred thousand distinct CDR3 sequences, roughly 14% of them singletons. At least ten counts were recorded for this clonotype. The antigen remains undetermined. Fresh peripheral blood, 8 to 10 ml, was the source of the PBMCs. Germline CDR1 SGHRS, CDR2 YFSETQ. This CDR3 is built from 14 residues. The J segment lost 6 bases and the V segment lost 0 bases, leaving 5 bases of the junction unmatched.

The J gene is TRBJ2-5, the V gene TRBV5-1; 7 nucleotides match TRBD2. Material: blood. This receptor was identified in a woman aged 18 to 35 with Graves' hyperthyroidism. The CDR3 region is CASSLERGGKTQYF. The CDR3 DNA reads as TGCGCCAGCAGCTTGGAGCGGGGTGGGAAGACCCAGTACTTC.